The rows below give T cell receptor beta chains drawn from one sample of a study of blood T cell repertoires in COVID-19. Measured with immunoSEQ multiplex PCR; TCRdb has only the in-frame clones, and not every one. The sample yields approximately 380,000 clones, about 85% seen once. Sequenced material: peripheral blood. The receptor source for this set is a woman aged 18-30 years with acute or convalescent COVID-19. Both conserved end residues are part of each CDR3. Fields, in order: clone size, D gene, J gene, V gene, CDR3 protein, CDR3 DNA. A D gene is named only where the DNA matches it firmly. Expanded clones get a size class; other rows say once, few or many, or leave the size out.

abundance: NA
d_gene: TRBD1
j_gene: TRBJ1-2
v_gene: TRBV27
CDR3aa: CASSFKTGYGYTF
CDR3nt: TGTGCCAGCAGTTTTAAGACAGGGTATGGCTACACCTTC

abundance: NA
d_gene: TRBD1
j_gene: TRBJ1-5
v_gene: TRBV12-5
CDR3aa: CASGGTGGQPQHF
CDR3nt: TGTGCTAGTGGGGGGACAGGGGGTCAGCCCCAGCATTTT

abundance: NA
d_gene: NA
j_gene: TRBJ2-1
v_gene: TRBV28
CDR3aa: CASNFALGQSSSYNEQFF
CDR3nt: TGTGCCAGCAATTTTGCGCTCGGACAGTCGAGCTCCTACAATGAGCAGTTCTTC

abundance: NA
d_gene: TRBD1
j_gene: TRBJ1-2
v_gene: TRBV7-2
CDR3aa: CASSQWTGNYGYTF
CDR3nt: TGTGCCAGCAGCCAATGGACAGGGAACTATGGCTACACCTTC

abundance: NA
d_gene: NA
j_gene: TRBJ1-2
v_gene: TRBV27
CDR3aa: CASSLGGVNGYTF
CDR3nt: TGTGCCAGCAGTTTGGGGGGGGTTAATGGCTACACCTTC

abundance: NA
d_gene: NA
j_gene: TRBJ2-7
v_gene: TRBV10-2
CDR3aa: CASSAAYSYEQYF
CDR3nt: TGCGCCAGCAGTGCCGCCTACTCCTACGAGCAGTACTTC

abundance: NA
d_gene: NA
j_gene: TRBJ1-1
v_gene: TRBV9
CDR3aa: CASSVGSGGPGTEAFF
CDR3nt: TGTGCCAGCAGCGTAGGTTCCGGGGGGCCGGGCACTGAAGCTTTCTTT

abundance: NA
d_gene: NA
j_gene: TRBJ2-3
v_gene: TRBV9
CDR3aa: CASSPPWTSTDTQYF
CDR3nt: TGTGCCAGCAGCCCTCCGTGGACTAGCACAGATACGCAGTATTTT

abundance: NA
d_gene: NA
j_gene: TRBJ2-7
v_gene: TRBV6-1
CDR3aa: CASSEAHGGSYEQYF
CDR3nt: TGTGCCAGCAGTGAAGCCCACGGCGGTTCCTACGAGCAGTACTTC

abundance: NA
d_gene: NA
j_gene: TRBJ1-4
v_gene: TRBV10-3
CDR3aa: CAISEGGIATNEKLFF
CDR3nt: TGTGCCATCAGTGAAGGGGGAATTGCAACTAATGAAAAACTGTTTTTT

abundance: once
d_gene: TRBD1
j_gene: TRBJ2-2
v_gene: TRBV2
CDR3aa: CASSEPDRGWSGELFF
CDR3nt: TGTGCCAGCAGTGAACCCGACAGGGGGTGGTCCGGGGAGCTGTTTTTT

abundance: NA
d_gene: TRBD1
j_gene: TRBJ1-6
v_gene: TRBV6-2/TRBV6-3
CDR3aa: CASSGGQGALSPLHF
CDR3nt: TGTGCCAGCAGCGGGGGACAGGGGGCTTTATCACCCCTCCACTTT

abundance: once
d_gene: NA
j_gene: TRBJ2-5
v_gene: TRBV7-8
CDR3aa: CASSLQATGTQYF
CDR3nt: TGTGCCAGCAGCTTGCAGGCTACAGGGACCCAGTACTTC

abundance: NA
d_gene: NA
j_gene: TRBJ2-7
v_gene: TRBV28
CDR3aa: CASHEEGPYEQYF
CDR3nt: TGTGCCAGCCACGAGGAGGGGCCTTACGAGCAGTACTTC

abundance: few
d_gene: TRBD1
j_gene: TRBJ1-1
v_gene: TRBV19
CDR3aa: CASSKAGTGWTEAFF
CDR3nt: TGTGCCAGTAGTAAAGCCGGGACAGGGTGGACTGAAGCTTTCTTT

abundance: NA
d_gene: TRBD1
j_gene: TRBJ1-1
v_gene: TRBV24-1
CDR3aa: CATSAGQAFEAFF
CDR3nt: TGTGCCACCAGTGCGGGACAGGCATTTGAGGCTTTCTTT

abundance: NA
d_gene: TRBD1
j_gene: TRBJ1-1
v_gene: TRBV5-6
CDR3aa: CASSSGTGLTEAFF
CDR3nt: TGTGCCAGCAGCTCTGGGACAGGGCTCACTGAAGCTTTCTTT